This section outlines one TCR beta chain sequence together with its context. The target antigen is unknown. One junction end disagrees with the germline gene, perhaps due to a read error. The entry originates in a study of cytomegalovirus exposure and HLA in healthy donors. Study observations and caveats: Sequencing depth across donors, presence/absence analyses assumed, was roughly uniform. TCR beta V- and J-gene trimming was later associated with a missense DCLRE1C variant.

Use of 60 Vbeta and 13 Jbeta primers characterized the PCR. Authors' processing steps: The count from a later analysis was roughly 80 million unique TCR beta chains, some 10 million of them shared. TCRdb's table, derived via immunoSEQ multiplex PCR, lists solely in-frame clones and lacks some. D and trimming come from the DNA, and the V and J calls and clone size come from that table. Of 130,000 to 150,000 clones listed, roughly three quarters were seen once; the top ten hold about 3.9%. The CDR3 runs 14 residues. Germline-derived CDR1 and CDR2 are SGHNT and YYREEE (reference sequence). This chain connects TRBV5-4 to TRBJ2-2; D not certain. The clonotype comes from a man aged 18 to 29 in good health and CMV-seronegative. The sample was PBMCs. DNA for the CDR3: TGTGCCAGCAGGTTGGCATTCAACACCGGGGAGCTGTTTTTT. Its translation: CASRLAFNTGELFF.